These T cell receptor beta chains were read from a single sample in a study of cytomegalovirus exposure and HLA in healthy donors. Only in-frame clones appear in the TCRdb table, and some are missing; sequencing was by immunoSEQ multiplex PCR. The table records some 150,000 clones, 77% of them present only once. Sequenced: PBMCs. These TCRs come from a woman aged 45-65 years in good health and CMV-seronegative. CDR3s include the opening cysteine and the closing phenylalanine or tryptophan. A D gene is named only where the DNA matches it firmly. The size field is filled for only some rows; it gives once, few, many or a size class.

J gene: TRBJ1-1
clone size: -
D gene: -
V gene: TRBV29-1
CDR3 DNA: TGCAGCGGAACGACTGGAGAAGGCACTGAAGCTTTCTTT
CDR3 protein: CSGTTGEGTEAFF

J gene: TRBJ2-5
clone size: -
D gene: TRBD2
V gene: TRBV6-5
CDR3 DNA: TGTGCCAGCAGTTACGTTAGCGGGGGGTGGGAGACCCAGTACTTC
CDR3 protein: CASSYVSGGWETQYF

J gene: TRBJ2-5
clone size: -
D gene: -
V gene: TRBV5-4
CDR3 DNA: TGTGCCAGCAGCTTGGTCTCAGTCAAAGAGACCCAGTACTTC
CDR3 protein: CASSLVSVKETQYF

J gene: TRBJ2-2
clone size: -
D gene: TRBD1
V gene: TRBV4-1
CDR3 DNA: TGCGCCAGCAGCCAAGAGAGGACAGGACACACCGGGGAGCTGTTTTTT
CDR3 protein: CASSQERTGHTGELFF

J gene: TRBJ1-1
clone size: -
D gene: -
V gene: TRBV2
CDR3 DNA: TGTGCCAGCAAAGAAACACATGAAGCTTTCTTT
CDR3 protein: CASKETHEAFF

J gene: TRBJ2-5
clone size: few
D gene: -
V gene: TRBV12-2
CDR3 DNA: TGTGCAAGTCGCTTAGAACTTAGCGGGGGTACTGAGACCCAGTACTTC
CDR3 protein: CASRLELSGGTETQYF

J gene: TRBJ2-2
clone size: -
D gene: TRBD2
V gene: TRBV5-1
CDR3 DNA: TGCGCCAGCAGTGTTAGCGGGGGGCGGAACACCGGGGAGCTGTTTTTT
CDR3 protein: CASSVSGGRNTGELFF

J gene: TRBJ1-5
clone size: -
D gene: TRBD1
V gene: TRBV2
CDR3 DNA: TGTGCCAGCAGCCCCGGGACAGGGAGCAATCAGCCCCAGCATTTT
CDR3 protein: CASSPGTGSNQPQHF

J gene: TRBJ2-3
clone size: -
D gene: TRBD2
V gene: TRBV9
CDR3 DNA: TGTGCCAGCAGCGCCCCGCCTCGGGCTAGCGGGAACACAGATACGCAGTATTTT
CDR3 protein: CASSAPPRASGNTDTQYF

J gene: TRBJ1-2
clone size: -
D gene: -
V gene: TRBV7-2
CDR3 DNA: TGTGCCAGCAGCCTACACGGGGCGGGAAATGGCTACACCTTC
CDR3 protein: CASSLHGAGNGYTF

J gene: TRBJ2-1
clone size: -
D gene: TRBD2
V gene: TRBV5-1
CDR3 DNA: TGCGCCAGCAGCTTGGGCCTCGGACTAGCGGGGGCCTACAATGAGCAGTTCTTC
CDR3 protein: CASSLGLGLAGAYNEQFF

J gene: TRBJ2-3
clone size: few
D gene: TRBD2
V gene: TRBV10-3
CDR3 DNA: TGTGCCATCAGTGCACGGGAGGGGCGGGGGGGTACAAGCACAGATACGCAGTATTTT
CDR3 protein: CAISAREGRGGTSTDTQYF

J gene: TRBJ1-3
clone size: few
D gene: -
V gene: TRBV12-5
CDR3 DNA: TGTGCTAGTGGTTTGGTACAGGTTATCTCTGGAAACACCATATATTTT
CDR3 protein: CASGLVQVISGNTIYF

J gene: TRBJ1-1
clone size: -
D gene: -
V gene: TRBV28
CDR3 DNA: TGTGCCAGCAGTTTAAGGAGGGTTGAAGCTTTCTTT
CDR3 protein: CASSLRRVEAFF

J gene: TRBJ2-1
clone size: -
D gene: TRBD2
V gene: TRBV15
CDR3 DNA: TGTGCCACCAGCAGAGATCGGATTTCGGGGGGGCTTGTGAATGAGCAGTTCTTC
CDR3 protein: CATSRDRISGGLVNEQFF

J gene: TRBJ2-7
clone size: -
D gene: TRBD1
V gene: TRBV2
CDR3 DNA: TGTGCCAGCAGGGGGGACAGGGTGCCCTCCTACGAGCAGTACTTC
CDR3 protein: CASRGDRVPSYEQYF

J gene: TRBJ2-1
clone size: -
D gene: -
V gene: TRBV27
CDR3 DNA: TGTGCCAGCAGTGCACAGGGTTGGGTTAGGTACAATGAGCAGTTCTTC
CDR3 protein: CASSAQGWVRYNEQFF

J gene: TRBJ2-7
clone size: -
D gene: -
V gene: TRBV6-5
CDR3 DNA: TGTGCCAGCAGTTACTTCAACGAGCAGTACTTC
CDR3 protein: CASSYFNEQYF

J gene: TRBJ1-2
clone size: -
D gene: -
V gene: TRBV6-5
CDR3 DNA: TGTGCCAGCAGTAAAATGACAGGAGACTATGGCTACACCTTC
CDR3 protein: CASSKMTGDYGYTF

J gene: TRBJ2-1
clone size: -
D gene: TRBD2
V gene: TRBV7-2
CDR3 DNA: TGTGCCAGCAGTCCTAAGCGGGGGTCCATTTCCGGGCAGTTCTTC
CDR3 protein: CASSPKRGSISGQFF

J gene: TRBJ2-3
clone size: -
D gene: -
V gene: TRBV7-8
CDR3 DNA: TGTGCCAGCAGCTATTTGACTAGTGGGACAGATACGCAGTATTTT
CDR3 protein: CASSYLTSGTDTQYF

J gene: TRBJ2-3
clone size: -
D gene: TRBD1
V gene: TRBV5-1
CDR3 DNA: TGCGCCAGCAGCATCATCCGGGACAGGGCCACAGATACGCAGTATTTT
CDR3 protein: CASSIIRDRATDTQYF

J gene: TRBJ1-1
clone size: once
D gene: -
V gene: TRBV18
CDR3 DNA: TGTGCCAGCTCACCGGGTCTGGGGGCGGGTGAAGCTTTCTTT
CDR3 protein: CASSPGLGAGEAFF

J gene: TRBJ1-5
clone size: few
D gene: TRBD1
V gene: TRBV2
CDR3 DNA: TGTGCCAGCAGCTCCGACAGGGTCGGGCAGCCCCAGCATTTT
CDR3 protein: CASSSDRVGQPQHF

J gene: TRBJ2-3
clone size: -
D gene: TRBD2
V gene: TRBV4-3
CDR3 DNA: TGCGCCAGCAGCCATGAGCCGGGGGGGAGCACAGATACGCAGTATTTT
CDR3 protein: CASSHEPGGSTDTQYF

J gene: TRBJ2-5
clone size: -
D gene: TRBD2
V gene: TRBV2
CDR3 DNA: TGTGCCAGCAGTGAATTAGCGGGGAGAGAGACCCAGTACTTC
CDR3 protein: CASSELAGRETQYF

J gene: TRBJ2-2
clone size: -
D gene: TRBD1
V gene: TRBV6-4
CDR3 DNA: TGTGCCAGCAGCGGGGACAGGTCCCACGGGGAGCTGTTTTTT
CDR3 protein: CASSGDRSHGELFF

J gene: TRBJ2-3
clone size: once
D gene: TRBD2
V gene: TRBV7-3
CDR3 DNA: TGTGCCAGCAGCCTGACCCGCGGTGGCGCGGGGGGTAGCACAGATACGCAGTATTTT
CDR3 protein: CASSLTRGGAGGSTDTQYF

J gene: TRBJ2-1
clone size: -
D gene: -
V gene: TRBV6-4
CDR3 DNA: TGTGCCAGCAGTTACGACAGGACGGGTGAGCAGTTCTTC
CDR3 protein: CASSYDRTGEQFF

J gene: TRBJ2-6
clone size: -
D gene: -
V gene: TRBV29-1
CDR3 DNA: TGCAGCGTTGTACAGACAGCCAACGTCCTGACTTTC
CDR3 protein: CSVVQTANVLTF

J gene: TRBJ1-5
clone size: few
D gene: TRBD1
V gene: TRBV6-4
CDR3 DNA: TGTGCCACCTCGACAGGGGATAGCAATCAGCCCCAGCATTTT
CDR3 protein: CATSTGDSNQPQHF